This T cell receptor beta chain was sequenced during a study of T cell repertoires in ileal Crohn's disease. About the research overall: All patients had surgery for stricturing (approximately 60%) or penetrating (about 39%) disease.

Germline V gene data show CDR1 as MRHNA and CDR2 as SNTAGT. This CDR3 region has 16 residues. J gave up 2 bases and V 4 bases, and 8 bases lay outside the gene matches. General study findings and limits: Mucosal expansions were suggested to be mainly CD8 T cells. Clonal expansions were more frequent in active smokers than non-smokers at surgery. All patients with clonality above 26.8% had endoscopic recurrence.

Worth noting for this clone: The antigen is undetermined.

The repertoire was sequenced with immunoSEQ multiplex PCR; TCRdb's copy has only in-frame clones and lacks some. The repertoire holds some 16,000 clones, with 75% to 85% as singletons. The sequenced material came from ileal tissue. The source of this sequence is an adult with Crohn's disease. The V and J genes are TRBV6-4 and TRBJ2-3; the match to TRBD2 covers 8 bases. Here the CDR3 DNA reads TGTGCCAGCAGTGCTGTCGGGGGGGCCTACACAGATACGCAGTATTTT. This translates into CASSAVGGAYTDTQYF.